This TCR beta chain is from a study of T cell responses to AZD1222 COVID-19 vaccine. Findings and limits, study-wide: Seropositivity was recorded at baseline in only a handful of AZD1222 recipients. Two AZD1222 doses significantly raised spike-specific TCR breadth and depth over controls. After the peak T cell response, and only then, were repertoires sampled.

Note on this clone: Antigen: not known. At one end, the junction sequence differs from germline, possibly due to a read error.

Pooled together were second doses at about 4 or about 12 weeks. Data came from immunoSEQ multiplex PCR; TCRdb stores just in-frame clones and leaves some out. The sample contains about 120,000 clones, 87% of which appear only once. There are 15 residues in the CDR3. CDR1 SGHTA and CDR2 FQGNSA come from the germline V gene. The sequenced sample was peripheral blood, obtained 28 days after the second AZD1222 dose. The V and J genes are TRBV7-2 and TRBJ2-4, with 12 nucleotides matching TRBD2. This sequence originates from an adult who received the AZD1222 COVID-19 vaccine. CDR3 in DNA: TGTGCCAGCAGCCTAGCGGGGGGGCAGTGGGACATTCAGTACTTC. It encodes CASSLAGGQWDIQYF.